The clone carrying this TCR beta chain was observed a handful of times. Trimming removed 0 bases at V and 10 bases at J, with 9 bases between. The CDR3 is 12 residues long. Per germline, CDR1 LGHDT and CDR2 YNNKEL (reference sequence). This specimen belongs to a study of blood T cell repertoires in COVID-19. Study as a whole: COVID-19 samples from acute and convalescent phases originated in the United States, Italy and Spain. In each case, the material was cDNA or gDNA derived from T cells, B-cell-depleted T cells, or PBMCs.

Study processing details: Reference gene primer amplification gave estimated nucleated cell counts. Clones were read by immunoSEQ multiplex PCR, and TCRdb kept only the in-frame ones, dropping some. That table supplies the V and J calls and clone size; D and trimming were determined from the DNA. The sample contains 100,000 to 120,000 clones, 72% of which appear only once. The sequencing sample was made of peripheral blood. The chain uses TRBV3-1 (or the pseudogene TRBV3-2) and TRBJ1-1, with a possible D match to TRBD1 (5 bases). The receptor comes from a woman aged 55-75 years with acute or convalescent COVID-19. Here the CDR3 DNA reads TGTGCCAGCAGCCAAGATCTAAGGGGAGCTTTCTTT. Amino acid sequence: CASSQDLRGAFF.